The present TCR beta chain was sequenced within a study of CD8 T cells in ankylosing spondylitis. TCRdb reprocessed the 5' RACE reads via MiXCR and lists one record per CDR3 protein. The profile shows some 150,000 distinct CDR3 sequences, approximately 10% of them singletons. This clonotype was detected many times. The sample comprised blood, either unsorted or a sorted T cell fraction (not recorded which). The origin of this receptor is a female donor with ankylosing spondylitis or in good health (not recorded which).

CDR3 in amino acids: CASSQLRGRGNTIYF. CDR3 bases: TGTGCCAGCAGCCAACTCAGGGGTCGCGGAAACACCATATATTTT. The rearrangement joins TRBV14 to TRBJ1-3, with D possibly being TRBD1 (6 bases). The V end was cut by 2 bases, the J end by 4 bases, with 12 bases between. CDR3 size: 15 residues. Germline V gene data show CDR1 as SGHDN and CDR2 as FVKESK.